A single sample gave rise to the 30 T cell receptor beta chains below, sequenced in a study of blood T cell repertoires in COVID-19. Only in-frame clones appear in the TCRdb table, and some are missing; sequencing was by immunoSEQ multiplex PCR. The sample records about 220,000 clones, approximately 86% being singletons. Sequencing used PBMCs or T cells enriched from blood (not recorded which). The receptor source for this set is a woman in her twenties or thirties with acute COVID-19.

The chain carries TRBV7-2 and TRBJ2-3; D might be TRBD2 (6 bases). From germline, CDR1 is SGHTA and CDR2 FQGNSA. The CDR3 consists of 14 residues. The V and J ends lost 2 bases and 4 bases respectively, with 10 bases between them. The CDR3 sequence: CASSLPGVADTQYF. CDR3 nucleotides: TGTGCCAGCAGCTTACCGGGGGTGGCAGATACGCAGTATTTT.

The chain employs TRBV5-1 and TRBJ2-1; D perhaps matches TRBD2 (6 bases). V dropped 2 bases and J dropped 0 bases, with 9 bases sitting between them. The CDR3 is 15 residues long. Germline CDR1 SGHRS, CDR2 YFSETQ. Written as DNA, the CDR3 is TGCGCCAGCAGCTTAGCCGGGAGCTCCTACAATGAGCAGTTCTTC. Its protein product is CASSLAGSSYNEQFF.

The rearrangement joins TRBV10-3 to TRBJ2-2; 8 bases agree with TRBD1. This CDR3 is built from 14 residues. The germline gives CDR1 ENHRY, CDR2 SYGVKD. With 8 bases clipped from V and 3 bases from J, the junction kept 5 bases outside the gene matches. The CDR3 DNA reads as TGTGCCATCTCGGACAGGGACCACACCGGGGAGCTGTTTTTT. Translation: CAISDRDHTGELFF.

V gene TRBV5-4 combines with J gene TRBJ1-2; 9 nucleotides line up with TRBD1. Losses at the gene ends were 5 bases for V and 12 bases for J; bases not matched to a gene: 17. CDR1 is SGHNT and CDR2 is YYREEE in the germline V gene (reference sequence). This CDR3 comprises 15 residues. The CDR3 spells CASSYGNLDRGGDTF. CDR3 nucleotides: TGTGCCAGCAGTTACGGAAACTTGGACAGGGGAGGGGACACCTTC.

CDR3 in amino acids: CASSEKREGTHGYTF. CDR3 bases: TGCGCCAGCAGTGAAAAAAGAGAGGGGACTCATGGCTACACCTTC. The rearrangement joins TRBV10-2 to TRBJ1-2; TRBD1 is a possible D gene (5 bases). V was trimmed by 3 bases and J by 6 bases, leaving 17 bases between them. CDR1 and CDR2 from the germline V gene are WSHSY and SAAADI. The CDR3 spans 15 residues.

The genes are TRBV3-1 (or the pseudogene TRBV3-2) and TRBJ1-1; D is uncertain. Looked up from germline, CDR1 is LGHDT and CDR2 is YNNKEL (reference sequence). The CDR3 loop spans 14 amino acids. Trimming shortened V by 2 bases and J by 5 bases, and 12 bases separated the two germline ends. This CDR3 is CASSQSERETEAFF. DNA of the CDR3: TGTGCCAGCAGCCAATCAGAGAGGGAAACTGAAGCTTTCTTT.

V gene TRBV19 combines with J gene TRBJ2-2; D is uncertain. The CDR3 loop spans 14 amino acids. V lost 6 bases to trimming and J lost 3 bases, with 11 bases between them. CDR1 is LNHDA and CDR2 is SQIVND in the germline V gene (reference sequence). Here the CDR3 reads CASSQTRYTGELFF. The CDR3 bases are TGTGCCAGTAGCCAGACACGGTACACCGGGGAGCTGTTTTTT.

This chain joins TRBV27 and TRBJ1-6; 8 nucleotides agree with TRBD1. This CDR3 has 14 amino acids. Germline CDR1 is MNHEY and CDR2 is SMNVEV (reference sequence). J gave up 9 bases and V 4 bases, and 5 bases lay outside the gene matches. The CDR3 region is CASSWTGTTSPLHF. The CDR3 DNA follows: TGTGCCAGCAGTTGGACAGGGACGACTTCACCCCTCCACTTT.

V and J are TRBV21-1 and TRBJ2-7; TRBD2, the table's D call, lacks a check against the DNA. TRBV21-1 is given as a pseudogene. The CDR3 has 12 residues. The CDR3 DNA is TGTGCCAGCAGATCTTCCTCCTACGAGCAGTACTTC. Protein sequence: CASRSSSYEQYF.

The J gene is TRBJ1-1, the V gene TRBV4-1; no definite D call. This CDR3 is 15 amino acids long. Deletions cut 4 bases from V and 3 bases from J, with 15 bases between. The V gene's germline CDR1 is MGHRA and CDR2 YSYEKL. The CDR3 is CASSPPQRADTEAFF. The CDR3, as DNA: TGCGCCAGCAGCCCTCCACAGAGGGCGGACACTGAAGCTTTCTTT.

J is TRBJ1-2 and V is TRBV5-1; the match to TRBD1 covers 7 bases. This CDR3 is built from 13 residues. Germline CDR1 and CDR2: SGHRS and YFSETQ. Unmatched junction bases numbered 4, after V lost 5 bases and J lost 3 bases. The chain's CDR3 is CASREGAHYGYTF. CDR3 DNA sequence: TGCGCCAGCAGGGAGGGGGCCCACTATGGCTACACCTTC.

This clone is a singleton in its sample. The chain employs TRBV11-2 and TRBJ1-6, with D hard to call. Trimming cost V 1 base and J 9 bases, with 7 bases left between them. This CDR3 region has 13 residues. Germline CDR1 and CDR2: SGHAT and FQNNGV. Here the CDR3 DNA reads TGTGCCAGCAGCTTAGGAGAGGCTTCACCCCTCCACTTT. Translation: CASSLGEASPLHF.

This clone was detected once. CDR3 loop: CASSLAGTDFGTNEKLFF. CDR3 DNA sequence: TGTGCCAGCAGCTTAGCGGGGACAGACTTTGGGACTAATGAAAAACTGTTTTTT. This chain links TRBV7-6 with TRBJ1-4, with 7 bases lining up with TRBD1. This CDR3 is built from 18 residues. The germline CDR1 and CDR2 sequences are SGHVS and FNYEAQ. Germline trimming cut 0 bases from V and 2 bases from J; bases unmatched to any gene: 9. Complete variable domain (other parts from reference TRBV7-6 and TRBJ1-4): GAGVSQSPRYKVTKRGQDVALRCDPISGHVSLYWYRQALGQGPEFLTYFNYEAQQDKSGLPNDRFSAERPEGSISTLTIQRTEQRDSAMYRCASSLAGTDFGTNEKLFFGSGTQLSVL.

The CDR3 region is CATSAGTGHVGETQYF. Here the CDR3 DNA reads TGTGCCACCAGTGCCGGGACAGGGCACGTAGGGGAGACCCAGTACTTC. This rearrangement joins TRBV24-1 to TRBJ2-5, with 9 nucleotides matching TRBD1. J gave up 5 bases and V 5 bases, and 11 bases lay outside the gene matches. The CDR3 runs to 16 residues. In germline, CDR1 is KGHDR, CDR2 SFDVKD.

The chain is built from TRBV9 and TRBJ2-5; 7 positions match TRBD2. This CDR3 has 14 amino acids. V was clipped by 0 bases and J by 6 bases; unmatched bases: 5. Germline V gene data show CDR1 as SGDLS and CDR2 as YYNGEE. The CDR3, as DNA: TGTGCCAGCAGCGTAGCTGGGGGGGAAAAGACCCAGTACTTC. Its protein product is CASSVAGGEKTQYF. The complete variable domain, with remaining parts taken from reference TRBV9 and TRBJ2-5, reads DSGVTQTPKHLITATGQRVTLRCSPRSGDLSVYWYQQSLDQGLQFLIQYYNGEERAKGNILERFSAQQFPDLHSELNLSSLELGDSALYFCASSVAGGEKTQYFGPGTRLLVL.

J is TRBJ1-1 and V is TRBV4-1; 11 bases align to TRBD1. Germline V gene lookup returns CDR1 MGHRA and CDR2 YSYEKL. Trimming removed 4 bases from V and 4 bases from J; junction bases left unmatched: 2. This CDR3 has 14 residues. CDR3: CASSRGTGGTEAFF. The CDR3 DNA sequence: TGCGCCAGCAGCCGAGGGACAGGGGGCACTGAAGCTTTCTTT.

DNA of the CDR3: TGTGCCAGCAGTCAAACAGGCCCAACTAATGAAAAACTGTTTTTT. Amino acid sequence: CASSQTGPTNEKLFF. The V gene is TRBV2, the J gene TRBJ1-4; D possibly corresponds to TRBD1 (5 bases). Trimming took 5 bases from V and 0 from J, leaving 10 bases between them. This CDR3 region has 15 residues. CDR1 is SNHLY and CDR2 is FYNNEI in the germline V gene.

CDR3 nucleotides: TGTGCCAGCAGCTCCCTTAACCTTCGGGAGCAGTACTTC. This codes for CASSSLNLREQYF. The chain carries TRBV11-2 and TRBJ2-7; D gene uncertain. The CDR3 length is 13 residues. Germline CDR1 SGHAT, CDR2 FQNNGV. Trimming left V 4 bases short and J 7 bases short, with 14 bases between.

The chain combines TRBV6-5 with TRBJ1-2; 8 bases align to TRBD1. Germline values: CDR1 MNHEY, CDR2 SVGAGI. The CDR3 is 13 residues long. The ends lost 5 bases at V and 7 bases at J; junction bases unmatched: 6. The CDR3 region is CASSRRGQVGYTF. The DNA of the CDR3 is TGTGCCAGCAGTAGAAGGGGACAGGTTGGCTACACCTTC.

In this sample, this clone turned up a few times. The CDR3 protein is CASSGRGNQPQHF. CDR3 nucleotide sequence: TGTGCCAGCAGTGGCCGGGGTAATCAGCCCCAGCATTTT. This chain uses TRBV12-3 or TRBV12-4 with TRBJ1-5, with D unresolved. V lost 5 bases and J lost 4, with 9 bases in between. This CDR3 has 13 residues.

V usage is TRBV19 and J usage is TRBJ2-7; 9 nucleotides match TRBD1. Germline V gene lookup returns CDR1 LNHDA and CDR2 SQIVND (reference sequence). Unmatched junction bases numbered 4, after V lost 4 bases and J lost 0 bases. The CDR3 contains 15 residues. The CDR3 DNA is TGTGCCAGTAGTACCGGGACAGGGAGCTCCTACGAGCAGTACTTC. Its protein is CASSTGTGSSYEQYF.

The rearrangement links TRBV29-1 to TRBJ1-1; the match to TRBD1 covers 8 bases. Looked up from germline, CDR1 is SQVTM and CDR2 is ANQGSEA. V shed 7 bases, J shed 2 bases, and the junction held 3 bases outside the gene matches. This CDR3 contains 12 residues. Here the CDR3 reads CSGQGSNTEAFF. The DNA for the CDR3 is TGCAGCGGACAGGGGTCAAACACTGAAGCTTTCTTT.

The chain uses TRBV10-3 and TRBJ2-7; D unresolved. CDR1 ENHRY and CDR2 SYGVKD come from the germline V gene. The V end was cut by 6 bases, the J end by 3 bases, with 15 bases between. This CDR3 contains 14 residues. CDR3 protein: CAISELQPGYEQYF. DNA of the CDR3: TGTGCCATCAGCGAGCTACAGCCCGGCTACGAGCAGTACTTC.

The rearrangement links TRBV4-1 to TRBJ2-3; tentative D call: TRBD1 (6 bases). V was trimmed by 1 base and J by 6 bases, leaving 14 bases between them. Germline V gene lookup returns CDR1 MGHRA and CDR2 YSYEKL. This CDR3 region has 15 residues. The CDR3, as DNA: TGCGCCAGCAGCCAAGGGGGGCTCCCGGTGGATACGCAGTATTTT. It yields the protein CASSQGGLPVDTQYF.

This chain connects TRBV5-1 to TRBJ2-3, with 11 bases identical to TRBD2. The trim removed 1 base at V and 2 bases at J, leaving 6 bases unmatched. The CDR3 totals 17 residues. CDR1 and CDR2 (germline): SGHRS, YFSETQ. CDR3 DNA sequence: TGCGCCAGCAGCTTGCCTCGACTAGCGGGGCACACAGATACGCAGTATTTT. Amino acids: CASSLPRLAGHTDTQYF. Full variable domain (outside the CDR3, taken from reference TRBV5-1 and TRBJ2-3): KAGVTQTPRYLIKTRGQQVTLSCSPISGHRSVSWYQQTPGQGLQFLFEYFSETQRNKGNFPGRFSGRQFSNSRSEMNVSTLELGDSALYLCASSLPRLAGHTDTQYFGPGTRLTVL.

As DNA, the CDR3 is TGCAGCGTCGCCCGCGGGGCGCATGAAAAACTGTTTTTT. Protein: CSVARGAHEKLFF. The chain joins TRBV29-1 to TRBJ1-4; tentatively, D is TRBD1 (5 bases). CDR3 size: 13 residues. V shed 6 bases and J shed 6 bases, with 14 bases lying between them. Germline loops: CDR1 SQVTM, CDR2 ANQGSEA.

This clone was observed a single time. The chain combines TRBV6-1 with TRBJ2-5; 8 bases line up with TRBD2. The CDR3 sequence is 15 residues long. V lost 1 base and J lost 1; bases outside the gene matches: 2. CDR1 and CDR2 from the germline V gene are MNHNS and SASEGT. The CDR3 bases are TGTGCCAGCAGTGAAGGCGGGGGGACCCAAGAGACCCAGTACTTC. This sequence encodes CASSEGGGTQETQYF.

The CDR3, as DNA: TGTGCCAGCAGTTTTATATCGGCGGTACAAGAGACCCAGTACTTC. Translation gives CASSFISAVQETQYF. The chain joins TRBV27 to TRBJ2-5; D is ambiguous. CDR3 length equals 15 residues. V was clipped by 3 bases and J by 2 bases, with 13 bases between them. Germline CDR1 and CDR2: MNHEY and SMNVEV (reference sequence).

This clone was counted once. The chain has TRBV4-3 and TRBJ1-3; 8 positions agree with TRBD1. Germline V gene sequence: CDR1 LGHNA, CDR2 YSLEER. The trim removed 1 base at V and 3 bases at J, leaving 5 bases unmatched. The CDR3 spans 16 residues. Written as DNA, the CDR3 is TGCGCCAGCAGCCAAGGGACAGGGAGAAGTGGAAACACCATATATTTT. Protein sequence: CASSQGTGRSGNTIYF.

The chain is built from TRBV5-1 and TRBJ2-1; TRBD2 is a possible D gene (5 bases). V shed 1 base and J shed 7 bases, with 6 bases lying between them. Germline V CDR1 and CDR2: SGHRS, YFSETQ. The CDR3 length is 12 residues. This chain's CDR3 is CASSLPGNEQFF. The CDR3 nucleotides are TGCGCCAGCAGCTTGCCGGGGAATGAGCAGTTCTTC.